The source of this T cell receptor beta chain is a study of OX40 agonist ivuxolimab in advanced cancers. In the study overall: Subjects had a mean age of about 65 years, with a range of 23 to 79; around 80% were male. Of the patients, three showed partial responses, one with hepatocellular carcinoma and two with cutaneous melanoma. Overall study results and limits: Dosing at 0.1 to 3.0 mg/kg was accompanied by clonal expansion of CD4+ and CD8+ blood T cells by week 6.

The assay was immunoSEQ multiplex PCR, and TCRdb's table has in-frame clones only and misses some. This table has some 80,000 clones, approximately 84% appearing once. To note about this clone: Antigen: not known.

Germline V gene sequence: CDR1 SNHLY, CDR2 FYNNEI. Trimming removed 2 bases from V and 0 bases from J, with 7 bases in between. The CDR3 is 14 amino acids. This TCR came from an adult with an advanced solid tumor such as melanoma, head and neck, liver or kidney cancer. The gene calls are TRBV2 and TRBJ1-2; no definite D call. The material was CD4+ or CD8+ T cells sorted from blood, obtained in a trial of the OX40 agonist ivuxolimab. The CDR3 DNA is TGTGCCAGCAGTGAAACAGTAGCTAACTATGGCTACACCTTC. Protein sequence: CASSETVANYGYTF.